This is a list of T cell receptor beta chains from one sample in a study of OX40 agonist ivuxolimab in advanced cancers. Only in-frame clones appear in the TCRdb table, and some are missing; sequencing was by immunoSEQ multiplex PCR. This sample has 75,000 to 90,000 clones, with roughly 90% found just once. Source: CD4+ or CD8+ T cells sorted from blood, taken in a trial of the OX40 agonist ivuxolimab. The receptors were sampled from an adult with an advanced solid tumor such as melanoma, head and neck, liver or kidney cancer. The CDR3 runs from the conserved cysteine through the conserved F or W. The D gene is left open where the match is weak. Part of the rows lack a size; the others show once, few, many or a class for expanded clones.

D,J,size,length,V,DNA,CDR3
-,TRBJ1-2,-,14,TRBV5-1,TGCGCCAGCAGCTTCAGGGGCCTTAACTATGGCTACACCTTC,CASSFRGLNYGYTF
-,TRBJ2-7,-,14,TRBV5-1,TGCGCCAGCAGCTGGTTAATAACGGGCTACGAGCAGTACTTC,CASSWLITGYEQYF
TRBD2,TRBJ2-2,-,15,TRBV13,TGTGCCAGCAGCCCAGCGGGGGGGCGATTCGGGGAGCTGTTTTTT,CASSPAGGRFGELFF
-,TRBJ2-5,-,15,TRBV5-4,TGTGCCAGCAGCTTGGGGATAGGATCCTTGGAGACCCAGTACTTC,CASSLGIGSLETQYF
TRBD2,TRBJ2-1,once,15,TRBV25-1,TGTGCCAGCAGTGATCCCGGGACGGGGGGGAATGAGCAGTTCTTC,CASSDPGTGGNEQFF
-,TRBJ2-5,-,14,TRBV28,TGTGCCAGCAGTTTTACCCGGAATCAAGAGACCCAGTACTTC,CASSFTRNQETQYF
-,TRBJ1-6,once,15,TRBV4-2,TGTGCCAGCAGCCAAGATTGGAGCCAGCGTTCACCCCTCCACTTT,CASSQDWSQRSPLHF
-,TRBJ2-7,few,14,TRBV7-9,TGTGCCAGCAGCCCACCTACAGGTTCCTACGAGCAGTACTTC,CASSPPTGSYEQYF
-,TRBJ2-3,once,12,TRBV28,TGTGCCAGCAGTCCTCTAAAAGATACGCAGTATTTT,CASSPLKDTQYF
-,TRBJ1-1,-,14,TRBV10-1,TGCGCCAGCAGTGAGGACAGGACGAACACTGAAGCTTTCTTT,CASSEDRTNTEAFF
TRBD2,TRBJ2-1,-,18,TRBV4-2,TGTGCCAGCAGCCAGTCCCCGGGACTAGCGGGGGGACGCAATGAGCAGTTCTTC,CASSQSPGLAGGRNEQFF
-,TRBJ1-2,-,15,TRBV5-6,TGTGCCAGCAGCTTGGAGGCGGGCGTGAACTATGGCTACACCTTC,CASSLEAGVNYGYTF
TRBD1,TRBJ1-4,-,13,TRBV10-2,TGCGCCAGCAGTGAATCCGGGACAGGGAAACTGTTTTTT,CASSESGTGKLFF
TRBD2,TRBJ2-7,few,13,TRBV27,TGTGCCAGCAGTCGGGGACTAGACTACGAGCAGTACTTC,CASSRGLDYEQYF
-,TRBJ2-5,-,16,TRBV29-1,TGCAGCGTCATTCCCGGACAGAACAATATTCAAGAGACCCAGTACTTC,CSVIPGQNNIQETQYF
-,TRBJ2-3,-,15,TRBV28,TGTGCCTTAAATGATGGGACGGGCCCCACAGATACGCAGTATTTT,CALNDGTGPTDTQYF
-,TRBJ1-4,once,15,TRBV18,TGTGCCAGCGTACCCCGGTTAGGGGGGGATGAAAAACTGTTTTTT,CASVPRLGGDEKLFF
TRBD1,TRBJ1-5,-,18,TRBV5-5,TGTGCCAGCAGCTTGGAACAGGGGGCCCGATATAGCAATCAGCCCCAGCATTTT,CASSLEQGARYSNQPQHF
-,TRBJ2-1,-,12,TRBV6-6,TGTGCCAGCAGTCGACCGTCCGGTGAGCAGTTCTTC,CASSRPSGEQFF
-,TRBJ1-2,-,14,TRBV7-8,TGTGCCAGCAGCCCCTTCACCAGGAATTATGGCTACACCTTC,CASSPFTRNYGYTF
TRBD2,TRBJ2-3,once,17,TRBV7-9,TGTGCCAGCAGCAAAGGCTTAGCGGGGACTAGCACAGATACGCAGTATTTT,CASSKGLAGTSTDTQYF
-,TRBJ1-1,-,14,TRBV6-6,TGTGCCAGCAGTGAGCCGGGGGAGAACACTGAAGCTTTCTTT,CASSEPGENTEAFF
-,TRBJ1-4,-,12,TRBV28,TGTGCCAGCAGTTTATTATGGGAAAAACTGTTTTTT,CASSLLWEKLFF
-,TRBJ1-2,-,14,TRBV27,TGTGCCAGCAGTTTACAGAGGGGGACCTATGGCCACACCTTC,CASSLQRGTYGHTF
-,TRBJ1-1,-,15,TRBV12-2,TGTGCAAGTCGCGGGCGCTTCGGACAGGGCTTTGAAGCTTTCTTT,CASRGRFGQGFEAFF
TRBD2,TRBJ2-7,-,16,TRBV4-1,TGCGCCAGCAGCCAGATGAGCGGGGATTTCACCTACGAGCAGTACTTC,CASSQMSGDFTYEQYF
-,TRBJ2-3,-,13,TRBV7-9,TGTGCCAGCAGCCCCAGGGGCCCAGATACGCAGTATTTT,CASSPRGPDTQYF
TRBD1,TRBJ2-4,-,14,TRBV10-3,TGTGCCATCAGTGTCGAGACAGGGGTGAACATTCAGTACTTC,CAISVETGVNIQYF
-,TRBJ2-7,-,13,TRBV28,TGTGCCAGCAGTTCATACAGGGTCTACGAGCAGTACTTC,CASSSYRVYEQYF
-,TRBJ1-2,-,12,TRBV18,TGTGCCAGCTCACAGGGGAACTATGGCTACACCTTC,CASSQGNYGYTF
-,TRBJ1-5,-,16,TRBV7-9,TGTGCCAGCAGCTTAGGTGGCAGCTTTAGCAATCAGCCCCAGCATTTT,CASSLGGSFSNQPQHF
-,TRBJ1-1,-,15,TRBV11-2,TGTGCCAGCAGCTCCTTCCGGGACCGAGACACTGAAGCTTTCTTT,CASSSFRDRDTEAFF
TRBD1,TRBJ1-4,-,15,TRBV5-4,TGTGCCAGCAGCCGGAGACAGGGCCCTAATGAAAAACTGTTTTTT,CASSRRQGPNEKLFF
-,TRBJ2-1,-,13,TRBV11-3,TGTGCCAGCAGCTTAGATATGGGGAATGAGCAGTTCTTC,CASSLDMGNEQFF
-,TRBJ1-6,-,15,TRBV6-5,TGTGCCAGCAGTTACTCTGGGACGCCGGATTCACCCCTCCACTTT,CASSYSGTPDSPLHF
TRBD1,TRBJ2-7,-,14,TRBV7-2,TGTGCCAGCAGCTTCGGACAGGACTCCTACGAGCAGTACTTC,CASSFGQDSYEQYF
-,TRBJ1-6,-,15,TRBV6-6,TGTGCCAGCAGTTACCCACAAAGGGACGGATCACCCCTCCACTTT,CASSYPQRDGSPLHF
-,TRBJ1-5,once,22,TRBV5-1,TGCGCCAGCAGCTTGGCCACAGGGCAAGGGCAAGACGGAAACGGTAGCAATCAGCCCCAGCATTTT,CASSLATGQGQDGNGSNQPQHF
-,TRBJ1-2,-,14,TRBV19,TGTGCCAGTAGTCGGGGGGTGGGAGAGAATGGCTACACCTTC,CASSRGVGENGYTF
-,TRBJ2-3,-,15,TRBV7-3,TGTGCCAGCAGCTTATGGGGTAGTGGGACAGATACGCAGTATTTT,CASSLWGSGTDTQYF
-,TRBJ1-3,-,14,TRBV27,TGTGCCAGCAAAAAACTGAATTCTGGAAACACCATATATTTT,CASKKLNSGNTIYF
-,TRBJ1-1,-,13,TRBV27,TGTGCCAGCAGTTTAGGGATGAGCACTGAAGCTTTCTTT,CASSLGMSTEAFF
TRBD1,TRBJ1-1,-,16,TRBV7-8,TGTGCCAGCAGCCCACAGGGGGCGGATTTGAACACTGAAGCTTTCTTT,CASSPQGADLNTEAFF
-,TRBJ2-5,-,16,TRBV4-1,TGCGCCAGCAGCCAAGATGGGGGTCACGTGGTTGAGACCCAGTACTTC,CASSQDGGHVVETQYF
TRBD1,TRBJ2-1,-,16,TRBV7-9,TGTGCCAGCAGCCAGGGGTGGGACAGGCTCTACAATGAGCAGTTCTTC,CASSQGWDRLYNEQFF
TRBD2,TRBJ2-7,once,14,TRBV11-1,TGTGCCAGCAGCTTGAGCGGGAGCTCCTACGAGCAGTACTTC,CASSLSGSSYEQYF
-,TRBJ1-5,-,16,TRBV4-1,TGCGCCAGCAGCCAAGCCTCCGGGGGTAGCAATCAGCCCCAGCATTTT,CASSQASGGSNQPQHF
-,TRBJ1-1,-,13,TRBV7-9,TGTGCCAGCAGCTTCGGACCCAACACTGAAGCTTTCTTT,CASSFGPNTEAFF
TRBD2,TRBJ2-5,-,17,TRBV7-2,TGTGCCAGCAGCTTAGCGCTAGGGCGGGAGGGTAAAGAGACCCAGTACTTC,CASSLALGREGKETQYF
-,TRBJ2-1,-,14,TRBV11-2,TGTGCCAGCAGCTTAGACCTAGTCTCCAATGAGCAGTTCTTC,CASSLDLVSNEQFF
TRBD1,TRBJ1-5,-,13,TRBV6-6,TGTGCCGGACGACAGGGAAGCAATCAGCCCCAGCATTTT,CAGRQGSNQPQHF
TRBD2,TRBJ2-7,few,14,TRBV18,TGTGCCAGCTCACTTCTAGCGGGGACCTACGAGCAGTACTTC,CASSLLAGTYEQYF
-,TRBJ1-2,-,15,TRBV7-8,TGTGCCAGCAGCTTAGGGGGGGGTCGCGCCTATGGCTACACCTTC,CASSLGGGRAYGYTF
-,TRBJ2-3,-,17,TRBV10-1,TGCGCCAGCAGTGACCAACGAGGGGCGGCAAGGACAGATACGCAGTATTTT,CASSDQRGAARTDTQYF